A selection of T cell receptor beta chains follows, all from one sample in a study of radiotherapy plus CTLA-4 blockade in lung cancer. The assay was immunoSEQ multiplex PCR, and TCRdb's table has in-frame clones only and misses some. The sample includes 77,000 or so clones, nearly 75% seen only once; the top ten take more than 8%. Sequencing used peripheral blood, obtained from a patient treated with radiotherapy plus ipilimumab. These receptor sequences come from a human donor with non-small cell lung cancer whose response to radiotherapy plus ipilimumab could not be evaluated. CDR3s include the opening cysteine and the closing phenylalanine or tryptophan. D genes are given only for firm matches. Size values are once, few and many counts, or a class for expanded clones, and some rows have none.

once,TRBV5-1,TRBJ1-4,-,TGCGCCAGCAGCTTGGTTTCCAGAAATTTTGAAAAACTGTTTTTT,CASSLVSRNFEKLFF
-,TRBV27,TRBJ1-1,-,TGTGCCAGCAGACAGAACACTGAAGCTTTCTTT,CASRQNTEAFF
few,TRBV5-8,TRBJ2-7,-,TGTGCCAGCAGCCGGGGTCGGTGGCGGGCCTACGAGCAGTACTTC,CASSRGRWRAYEQYF
-,TRBV6-6,TRBJ2-1,TRBD2,TGTGCCAGCAGTTACAGCCTAGCGGGGGGGAACTATGAGCAGTTCTTC,CASSYSLAGGNYEQFF
once,TRBV7-9,TRBJ2-7,TRBD2,TGTGCCAGCAGCCCGACGGGGAGCGGGAGGTTGTACGAGCAGTACTTC,CASSPTGSGRLYEQYF
-,TRBV10-3,TRBJ2-7,TRBD1,TGTGCCATCAGTTCAGACAGGGCTTCCTACGAGCAGTACTTC,CAISSDRASYEQYF
-,TRBV6-6,TRBJ2-7,-,TGTGCCAGCTGCCCTTTATTGGGCGAGCAGTACTTC,CASCPLLGEQYF
-,TRBV4-3,TRBJ1-1,-,TGCGCCAGCAGCCGCCCCCTGAAGGGGTACACTGAAGCTTTCTTT,CASSRPLKGYTEAFF
-,TRBV4-1,TRBJ1-1,TRBD1,TGCGCCAGCAGCGACCGGACAGGGAGGAACACTGAAGCTTTCTTT,CASSDRTGRNTEAFF
-,TRBV11-2,TRBJ2-7,-,TGTGCCAGCAGCTCCTTTAGCGGAAACTCCTACGAGCAGTACTTC,CASSSFSGNSYEQYF
-,TRBV30,TRBJ2-1,-,TGTGCCTGGCGTAAGTCAGGGGCCCCCTACAATGAGCAGTTCTTC,CAWRKSGAPYNEQFF
-,TRBV6-5,TRBJ1-2,-,TGTGCCAGCAGTTACGTTCAGGGCCCATTAAACTATGGCTACACCTTC,CASSYVQGPLNYGYTF
-,TRBV5-8,TRBJ2-7,-,TGTGCCAGCACCCTCTTGGGTGACGGGAGAGTCCACGAGCAGTACTTC,CASTLLGDGRVHEQYF
-,TRBV19,TRBJ2-2,-,TGTGCCAGTAGTCTACAGGTTTACACCGGGGAGCTGTTTTTT,CASSLQVYTGELFF
-,TRBV5-1,TRBJ2-4,TRBD1,TGCGCCAGCAGCTTGGCCACCCCCAGCCCGGGACAGGAGAAAAACATTCAGTACTTC,CASSLATPSPGQEKNIQYF
-,TRBV30,TRBJ2-1,TRBD1,TGTGCCTGGTTTATTCCGGGACAGGGGGCCGACTACAATGAGCAGTTCTTC,CAWFIPGQGADYNEQFF
-,TRBV19,TRBJ2-5,-,TGTGCCAGTACCGCGACAGCTACCCGAGAGACCCAGTACTTC,CASTATATRETQYF
-,TRBV5-1,TRBJ2-3,TRBD2,TGCGCCAGTACGGGGGGGGTAGAACGGGAGACGAATACGCAGTATTTT,CASTGGVERETNTQYF
-,TRBV5-6,TRBJ2-6,-,TGTGCCAGCAGCTTCGGGTACTCTGGGGCCAACGTCCTGACTTTC,CASSFGYSGANVLTF
-,TRBV7-2,TRBJ2-3,TRBD2,TGTGCCAGCCGGTGGGGACTAGCGGGAGATACGCAGTATTTT,CASRWGLAGDTQYF
few,TRBV7-2,TRBJ1-3,-,TGTGCCAGCAGACCCCCCGGGGGAATCTCTGGAAACACCATATATTTT,CASRPPGGISGNTIYF
-,TRBV19,TRBJ1-2,-,TGTGCCAGTAGTATAGATCAACACACTAACTATGGCTACACCTTC,CASSIDQHTNYGYTF
few,TRBV4-1,TRBJ1-1,TRBD1,TGCGCCAGCAGCCAAGGGGACAGGGTGATGGTTCCCAAAGCTTTCTTT,CASSQGDRVMVPKAFF
once,TRBV15,TRBJ2-6,TRBD2,TGTGCCACCAGCAGAGATAAGGTGCGGGGGACCGGGGCCAACGTCCTGACTTTC,CATSRDKVRGTGANVLTF
-,TRBV2,TRBJ1-5,TRBD1,TGTGCCAGCAGACGAACGGGACAGTCCAATCAGCCCCAGCATTTT,CASRRTGQSNQPQHF
-,TRBV4-1,TRBJ2-7,TRBD2,TGCGCCAGCAGCCAAGGGGCGGGGGAGTCCTACGAGCAGTACTTC,CASSQGAGESYEQYF
few,TRBV7-9,TRBJ1-4,-,TGTGCCAGCAGCCCCTCAGCAACTAATGAAAAACTGTTTTTT,CASSPSATNEKLFF
-,TRBV4-2,TRBJ2-7,TRBD2,TGTGCCAGCAGCCAATCCGGGACTATACTATACGAGCAGTACTTC,CASSQSGTILYEQYF
-,TRBV5-4,TRBJ1-6,-,TGTGCCAGCAGGACGGGGAGCTCCTATAATTCACCCCTCCACTTT,CASRTGSSYNSPLHF
-,TRBV19,TRBJ1-1,TRBD1,TGTGCCAGTCGAAACCCTGGGACAGGGGGACAAGCTTTCTTT,CASRNPGTGGQAFF
once,TRBV2,TRBJ1-2,-,TGTGCCAGCAGCCCTTATGGGACTACCGGCTACACCTTC,CASSPYGTTGYTF
-,TRBV6-5,TRBJ1-5,-,TGTGCCAGCAGTTACTCGGGGCAAAGCAATCAGCCCCAGCATTTT,CASSYSGQSNQPQHF
few,TRBV28,TRBJ1-1,-,TGTGCCAGCAGTTTAAGCATCAGGGGTTCTGAAGCTTTCTTT,CASSLSIRGSEAFF
-,TRBV4-1,TRBJ1-3,TRBD1,TGCGCCAGCAGCCAAGTAGCCAGAGTCAGGGGGCTTGAAAACACCATATATTTT,CASSQVARVRGLENTIYF
-,TRBV5-1,TRBJ1-1,TRBD1,TGCGCCAGCAGCATCCGACAGGGAAACACTGAAGCTTTCTTT,CASSIRQGNTEAFF
-,TRBV9,TRBJ1-2,TRBD1,TGTGCCAGCAGCGTAGCTGGACAGGGCTATGGCTACACCTTC,CASSVAGQGYGYTF
-,TRBV19,TRBJ1-5,-,TGTGCCAGTAGTCCGGGGGGATGGCTCCAGCCCCAGCATTTT,CASSPGGWLQPQHF